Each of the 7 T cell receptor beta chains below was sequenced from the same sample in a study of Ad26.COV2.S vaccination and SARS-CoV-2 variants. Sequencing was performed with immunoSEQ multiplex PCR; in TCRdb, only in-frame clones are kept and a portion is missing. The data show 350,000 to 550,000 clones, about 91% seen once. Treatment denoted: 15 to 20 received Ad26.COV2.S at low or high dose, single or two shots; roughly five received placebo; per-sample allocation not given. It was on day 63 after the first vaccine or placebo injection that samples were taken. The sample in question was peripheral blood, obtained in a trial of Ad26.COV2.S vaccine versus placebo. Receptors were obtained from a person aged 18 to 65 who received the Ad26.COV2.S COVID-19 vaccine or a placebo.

The CDR3 spells CASSLVLLGAFF. CDR3 nucleotide sequence: TGTGCCAGCAGTTTGGTCCTCCTCGGAGCTTTCTTT. This chain uses TRBV12-3 or TRBV12-4 with TRBJ1-1, with D hard to call. The CDR3 totals 12 residues. V lost 3 bases, J lost 10 bases, and 12 bases lay in between.

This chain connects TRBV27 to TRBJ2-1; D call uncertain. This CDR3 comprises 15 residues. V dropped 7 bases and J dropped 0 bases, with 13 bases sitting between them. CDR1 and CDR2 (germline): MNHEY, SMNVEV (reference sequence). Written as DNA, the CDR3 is TGTGCCAGCATTTCCAAGCCTTACTCCTACAATGAGCAGTTCTTC. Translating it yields CASISKPYSYNEQFF.

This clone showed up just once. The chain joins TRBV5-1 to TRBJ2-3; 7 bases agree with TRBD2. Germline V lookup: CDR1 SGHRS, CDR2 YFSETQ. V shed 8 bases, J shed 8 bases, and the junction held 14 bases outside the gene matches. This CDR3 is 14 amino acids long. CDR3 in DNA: TGCGCCAGTAACTCGGCGGGAGTGAGTCCTACGCAGTATTTT. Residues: CASNSAGVSPTQYF.

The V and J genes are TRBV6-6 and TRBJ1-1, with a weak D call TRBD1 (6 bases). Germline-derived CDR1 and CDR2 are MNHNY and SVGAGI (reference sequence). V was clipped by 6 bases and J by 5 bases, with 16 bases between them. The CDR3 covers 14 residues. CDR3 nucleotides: TGTGCCAGCAGGCAACAGGGAGGAAGGACTGAAGCTTTCTTT. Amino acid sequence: CASRQQGGRTEAFF.

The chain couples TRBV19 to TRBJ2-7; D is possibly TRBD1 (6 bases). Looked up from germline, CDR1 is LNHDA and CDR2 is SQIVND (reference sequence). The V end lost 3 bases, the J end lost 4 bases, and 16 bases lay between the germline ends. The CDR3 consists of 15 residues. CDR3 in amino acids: CASSIGRDNSYEQYF. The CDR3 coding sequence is TGTGCCAGTAGTATCGGCCGGGACAACTCTTACGAGCAGTACTTC.

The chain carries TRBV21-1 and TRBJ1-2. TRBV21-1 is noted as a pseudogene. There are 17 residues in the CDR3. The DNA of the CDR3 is TGTGCCAGCCCACGGGACGGATTTTCCGGACTCTCCTATGGCTACACCTTC. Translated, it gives CASPRDGFSGLSYGYTF.

The CDR3 region is CSARTEYTEAFF. The CDR3, as DNA: TGCAGCGCCCGGACGGAGTACACTGAAGCTTTCTTT. The chain joins TRBV29-1 to TRBJ1-1; D ambiguous. The CDR3 spans 12 residues. The germline V gene encodes CDR1 SQVTM and CDR2 ANQGSEA. With 7 bases removed from V and 3 bases from J, the gap between germline ends came to 12 bases. Full variable domain (outside the CDR3, taken from reference TRBV29-1 and TRBJ1-1): SAVISQKPSRDICQRGTSLTIQCQVDSQVTMMFWYRQQPGQSLTLIATANQGSEATYESGFVIDKFPISRPNLTFSTLTVSNMSPEDSSIYLCSARTEYTEAFFGQGTRLTVV.